The T cell receptor (beta chain) described here comes from a study of T cells in Graves' hyperthyroidism and ophthalmopathy. Study findings and constraints: Ophthalmopathy was told apart from stable hyperthyroidism by a 13 V-J model.

What was amplified from RNA transcripts were TCR beta CDR3 regions. The HTBI primer set served for first-round RT-PCR of the TCR CDR3. TCRdb ran MiXCR on the multiplex PCR reads and lists one entry per CDR3 protein. This repertoire shows approximately 300,000 distinct CDR3 sequences, roughly 19% found once; its top ten account for just under 40%. This clonotype was counted at least ten times. The target antigen is unknown. Among ophthalmopathy patients, the Clinical Activity Score reached at least 3, the NOSPECS grade reached at least 4, and duration remained under 3 months. Orbital computed tomography, thyroid ultrasound, serum thyroxine and TRAb, and clinical symptoms together informed the diagnoses. This clonotype originated in a middle-aged man with Graves' ophthalmopathy. The material sequenced was blood.

The CDR3 reads CASRLLARTGELFF. DNA of the CDR3: TGCGCCAGCAGACTACTAGCCCGGACCGGGGAGCTGTTTTTT. The V and J genes are TRBV5-1 and TRBJ2-2; tentatively, D is TRBD2 (6 bases). Trimming took off 5 bases at V and 5 bases at J, with 13 bases between the two ends. CDR1 is SGHRS, CDR2 YFSETQ, per germline. CDR3 length equals 14 residues.